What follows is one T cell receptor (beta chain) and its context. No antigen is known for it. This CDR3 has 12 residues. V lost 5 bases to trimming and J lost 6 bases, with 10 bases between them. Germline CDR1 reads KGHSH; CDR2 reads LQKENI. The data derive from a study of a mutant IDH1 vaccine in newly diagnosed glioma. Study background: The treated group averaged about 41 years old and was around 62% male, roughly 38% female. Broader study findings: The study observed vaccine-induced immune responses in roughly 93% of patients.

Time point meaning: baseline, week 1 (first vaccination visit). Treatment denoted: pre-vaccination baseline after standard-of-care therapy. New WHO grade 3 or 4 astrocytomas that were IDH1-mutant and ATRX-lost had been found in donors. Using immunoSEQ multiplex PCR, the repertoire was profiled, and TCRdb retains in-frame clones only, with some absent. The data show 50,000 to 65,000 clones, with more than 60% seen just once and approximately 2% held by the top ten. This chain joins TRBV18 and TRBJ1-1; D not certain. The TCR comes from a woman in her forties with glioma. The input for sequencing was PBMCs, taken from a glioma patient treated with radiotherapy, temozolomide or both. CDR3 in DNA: TGTGCCAGCTCAGGTGGCGAACCTGAAGCTTTCTTT. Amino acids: CASSGGEPEAFF. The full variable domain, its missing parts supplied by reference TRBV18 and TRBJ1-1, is NAGVMQNPRHLVRRRGQEARLRCSPMKGHSHVYWYRQLPEEGLKFMVYLQKENIIDESGMPKERFSAEFPKEGPSILRIQQVVRGDSAAYFCASSGGEPEAFFGQGTRLTVV.